This T cell receptor beta chain is from a study of response to subunit inactivated influenza vaccine. This clonotype came up a few times. TCRdb re-called the RT-PCR reads with MiXCR, one entry per CDR3 protein. The table lists 500,000 or so distinct CDR3 sequences, approximately 17% of them singletons. This CDR3 has 14 amino acids. With 9 bases clipped from V and 4 bases from J, the junction kept 10 bases outside the gene matches. The source material was CD4+ T cells sorted from PBMCs, sampled roughly 24 months after vaccination. The TCR comes from a man aged 45-69 years who received an inactivated influenza vaccine. This sequence joins TRBV12-3 or TRBV12-4 and TRBJ1-1; 8 bases align to TRBD1. The CDR3 nucleotides read TGTGCCAGTTACAATCAGGGGGCGCCCACTGAAGCTTTCTTT. Translation gives CASYNQGAPTEAFF.